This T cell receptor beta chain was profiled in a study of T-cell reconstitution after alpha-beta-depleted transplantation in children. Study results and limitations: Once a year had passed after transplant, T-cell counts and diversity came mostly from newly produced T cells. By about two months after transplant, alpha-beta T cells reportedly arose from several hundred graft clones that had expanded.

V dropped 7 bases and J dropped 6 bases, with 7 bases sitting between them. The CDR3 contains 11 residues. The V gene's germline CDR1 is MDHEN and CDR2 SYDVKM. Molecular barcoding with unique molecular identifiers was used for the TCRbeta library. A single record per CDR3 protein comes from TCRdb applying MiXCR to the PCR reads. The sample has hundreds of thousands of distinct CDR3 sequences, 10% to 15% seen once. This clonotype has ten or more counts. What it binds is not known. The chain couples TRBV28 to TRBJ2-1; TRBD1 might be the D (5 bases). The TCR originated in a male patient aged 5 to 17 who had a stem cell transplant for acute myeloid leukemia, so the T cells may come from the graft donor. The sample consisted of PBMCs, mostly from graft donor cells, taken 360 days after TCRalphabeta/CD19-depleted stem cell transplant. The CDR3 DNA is TGTGCCAGCAAAAGGGGCAATGAGCAGTTCTTC. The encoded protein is CASKRGNEQFF.